Sequencing of this T cell receptor beta chain was carried out in a study of blood T cell repertoires in COVID-19. As for the study in general: The United States, Italy and Spain supplied acute and convalescent COVID-19 samples. PBMCs, B-cell-depleted T cells, or T cells were the source of the cDNA or gDNA that made up the material.

In the original workflow: Researchers report that nucleated cell counts were estimated from reference gene primer amplification. TCRdb's copy holds only in-frame clones and misses some; the assay was immunoSEQ multiplex PCR. V and J calls plus clone size are reproduced from that table; the DNA served to infer D and trimming. The sample contains 60,000 to 75,000 clones, around 86% of which appear only once. The sample consisted of peripheral blood. The clonotype comes from a man aged 50-59 years with active COVID-19.

The CDR3 DNA is TGTGCCAGCACGACAGGGAGAAACTATGGCTACACCTTC. It translates to CASTTGRNYGYTF. This chain links TRBV7-2 with TRBJ1-2, with 7 bases identical to TRBD1. Losses at the gene ends were 7 bases for V and 2 bases for J; bases not matched to a gene: 4. The CDR3 totals 13 residues. The germline V gene has CDR1 SGHTA and CDR2 FQGNSA.